Sequencing of this T cell receptor beta chain was carried out in a study of T cell responses to AZD1222 COVID-19 vaccine. Whole-study results and caveats: Without day 14 samples, only post-peak T cell repertoires were studied. Nearly half of spike-specific TCRs reportedly target variant regions that are unmutated in the B.1.351 and B.1.1.7 variants.

In regard to this clone: Its specificity is unknown.

Repertoires were generated with immunoSEQ multiplex PCR, while TCRdb's copy carries only in-frame clones and drops some. Found here are 100,000 to 150,000 clones, 89% of them singletons; the top ten hold roughly 6.3%. The CDR3 has 13 residues. V lost 5 bases, J lost 4 bases, and 3 bases stayed unmatched. The V and J genes are TRBV12-3 or TRBV12-4 and TRBJ1-2, with 8 bases fitting TRBD1. Here the sequenced sample was peripheral blood, taken on day 0 of AZD1222 vaccination. This clonotype originated in an adult in good health. The CDR3 nucleotides are TGTGCCAGCAGTCCGGGACAGGTCTATGGCTACACCTTC. Its translation: CASSPGQVYGYTF.